This TCR beta chain stems from a study of T-cell reconstitution after alpha-beta-depleted transplantation in children. Library preparation (for TCRbeta) was performed with unique molecular identifiers. TCRdb ran MiXCR on the PCR reads and lists one entry per CDR3 protein. Of fewer than 550,000 distinct CDR3 sequences listed, 11% are singletons. This clonotype came up a few times. The CDR3 runs to 14 residues. With 5 bases removed from V and 5 bases from J, the gap between germline ends came to 13 bases. The germline V gene has CDR1 KGHDR and CDR2 SFDVKD. This sample comprised PBMCs from the stem cell graft donor, obtained from the stem cell graft. The rearrangement joins TRBV24-1 to TRBJ2-3, with a weak D call TRBD2 (6 bases). The TCR was taken from a human donor who donated a stem cell graft to a child with acute myeloid leukemia. CDR3 residues: CATSGGGSGDTQYF. Written as DNA, the CDR3 is TGTGCCACCAGTGGCGGAGGGTCGGGAGATACGCAGTATTTT.